What follows are 8 T cell receptor beta chains derived from one specimen sequenced in a study of shared clonotypes between healthy human individuals (TCRdb year 2020). Receptors were amplified or captured by the immunoSEQ multiplex PCR assay. This immuneACCESS table, as held by TCRdb, lists in-frame sequences with V and J called but not all clones. Of the missing ones, under half trace to an unresolved V gene in checked studies; the others have no known cause. The sample table holds about 700,000 clones, of which under 95% were seen once. The ten top clones hold about 24% of the sample. For the CD8 naive samples, CD45RO-negative cells were positively selected for CCR7, yielding a CD45RA+CCR7+ population from which TemRA cells were excluded. Material: naive CD8+ T cells sorted from blood. The cell subset or site label, as the study defines it: CD45RA+CCR7+. The receptors stem from a man aged 30 to 39 in good health.

The chain joins TRBV9 to TRBJ2-1; 7 bases line up with TRBD2. In germline, CDR1 is SGDLS, CDR2 YYNGEE. The CDR3 sequence is 16 residues long. The trim removed 4 bases at V and 5 bases at J, leaving 12 bases unmatched. In DNA form, the CDR3 reads TGTGCCAGCAGCTGGGAGGGGACTCTCGCCGACAATGAGCAGTTCTTC. As protein: CASSWEGTLADNEQFF.

The gene calls are TRBV28 and TRBJ1-3; D is unclear. The germline gives CDR1 MDHEN, CDR2 SYDVKM. Trimming cost V 6 bases and J 2 bases, with 8 bases left between them. This CDR3 region has 13 residues. The CDR3 sequence is CASSGNTGNTIYF. DNA of the CDR3: TGTGCCAGCAGCGGTAACACTGGAAACACCATATATTTT.

The chain is built from TRBV5-6 and TRBJ2-3; 8 nucleotides match TRBD1. The CDR3 length is 17 residues. After removal of 1 base from V and 3 bases from J, the junction contained 10 bases not matched to a gene. Germline CDR1 SGHDT, CDR2 YYEEEE. The CDR3 bases are TGTGCCAGCAGCTTGACCGGACAGGGACTGGTTACAGATACGCAGTATTTT. It yields the protein CASSLTGQGLVTDTQYF.

The chain carries TRBV6-6 and TRBJ2-5, with D tentatively TRBD1 (7 bases). The germline V gene has CDR1 MNHNY and CDR2 SVGAGI (reference sequence). The ends were cut back, 5 bases at V and 7 bases at J, with 17 bases in the middle. The CDR3 has 14 residues. CDR3 loop: CASSPQEGAGTQYF. The CDR3 nucleotides read TGTGCCAGCAGTCCACAGGAGGGGGCAGGGACCCAGTACTTC.

The chain uses TRBV6-5 and TRBJ2-1; 10 bases match TRBD1. Germline loops: CDR1 MNHEY, CDR2 SVGAGI. The CDR3 has 15 amino acids. J was trimmed by 4 bases and V by 4 bases; bases with no gene match: 4. CDR3 nucleotide sequence: TGTGCCAGCAGTTCGGGACAGGGGAGGTACAATGAGCAGTTCTTC. Protein sequence: CASSSGQGRYNEQFF.

CDR3 in DNA: TGTGCCAGCAGCCCGATTAGCGATGGCTCCTACAATGAGCAGTTCTTC. Its protein is CASSPISDGSYNEQFF. V usage is TRBV14 and J usage is TRBJ2-1, with a possible D match to TRBD2 (5 bases). The V gene's germline CDR1 is SGHDN and CDR2 FVKESK. CDR3 length equals 16 residues. Deletions cut 4 bases from V and 0 bases from J, with 13 bases between.

The chain combines TRBV7-2 with TRBJ2-1; 7 positions match TRBD2. The CDR3 is 15 residues long. V trimming: 5 bases; J trimming: 1 base; junction bases outside the gene matches: 5. The V gene's germline CDR1 is SGHTA and CDR2 FQGNSA. The CDR3 DNA reads TGTGCCAGCAGCCCACGGGACTATTCCTACAATGAGCAGTTCTTC. This gives the protein CASSPRDYSYNEQFF.

V is TRBV28 and J is TRBJ1-3; maybe TRBD1 (6 bases). Looked up from germline, CDR1 is MDHEN and CDR2 is SYDVKM. The CDR3 contains 18 residues. The V end lost 4 bases, the J end lost 0 bases, and 19 bases lay between the germline ends. CDR3 loop: CASSSRATGTLSGNTIYF. For the CDR3, the DNA is TGTGCCAGCAGTTCCAGAGCAACCGGGACACTCTCTGGAAACACCATATATTTT.